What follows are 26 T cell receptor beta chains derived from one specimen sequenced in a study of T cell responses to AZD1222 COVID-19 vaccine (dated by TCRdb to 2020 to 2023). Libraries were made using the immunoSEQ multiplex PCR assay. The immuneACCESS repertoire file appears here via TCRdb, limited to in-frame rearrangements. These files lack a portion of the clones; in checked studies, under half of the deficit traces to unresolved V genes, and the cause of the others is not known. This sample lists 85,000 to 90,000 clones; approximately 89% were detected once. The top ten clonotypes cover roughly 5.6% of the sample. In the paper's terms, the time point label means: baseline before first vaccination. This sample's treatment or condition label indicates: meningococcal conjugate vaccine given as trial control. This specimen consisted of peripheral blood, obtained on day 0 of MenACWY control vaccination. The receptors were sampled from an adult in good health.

The CDR3 sequence is CAIKTAFYNEQFF. The CDR3 DNA is TGTGCCATCAAGACAGCCTTCTACAATGAGCAGTTCTTC. This chain uses TRBV10-3 with TRBJ2-1; the D gene is possibly TRBD1 (5 bases). Germline-derived CDR1 and CDR2 are ENHRY and SYGVKD. V was trimmed by 7 bases and J by 3 bases, leaving 10 bases between them. CDR3 length: 13 amino acids.

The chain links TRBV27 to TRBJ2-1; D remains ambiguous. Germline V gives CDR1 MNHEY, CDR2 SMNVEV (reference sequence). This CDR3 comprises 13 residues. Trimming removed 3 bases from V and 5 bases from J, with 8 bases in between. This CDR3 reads CASSFNPNNEQFF. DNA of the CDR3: TGTGCCAGCAGTTTTAATCCCAACAATGAGCAGTTCTTC.

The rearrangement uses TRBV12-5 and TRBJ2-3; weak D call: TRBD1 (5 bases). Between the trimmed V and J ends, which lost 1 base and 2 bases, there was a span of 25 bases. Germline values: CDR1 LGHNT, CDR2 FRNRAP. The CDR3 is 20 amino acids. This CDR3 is CASGLAPSVPVGRFTDTQYF. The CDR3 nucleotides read TGTGCTAGTGGTTTGGCCCCTTCGGTCCCTGTGGGGCGATTCACAGATACGCAGTATTTT.

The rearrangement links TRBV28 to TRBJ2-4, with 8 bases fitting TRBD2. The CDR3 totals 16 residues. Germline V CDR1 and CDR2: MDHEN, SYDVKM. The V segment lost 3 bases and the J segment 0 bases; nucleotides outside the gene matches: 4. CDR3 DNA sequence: TGTGCCAGCAGTTTCGGGGGGGTAGTAGCCAAAAACATTCAGTACTTC. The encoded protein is CASSFGGVVAKNIQYF.

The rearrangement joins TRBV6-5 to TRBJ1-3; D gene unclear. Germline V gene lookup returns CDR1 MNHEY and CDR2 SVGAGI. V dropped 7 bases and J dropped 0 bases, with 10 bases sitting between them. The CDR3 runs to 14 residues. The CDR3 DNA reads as TGTGCCAGCAAGAAGGCAGCCTCTGGAAACACCATATATTTT. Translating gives CASKKAASGNTIYF.

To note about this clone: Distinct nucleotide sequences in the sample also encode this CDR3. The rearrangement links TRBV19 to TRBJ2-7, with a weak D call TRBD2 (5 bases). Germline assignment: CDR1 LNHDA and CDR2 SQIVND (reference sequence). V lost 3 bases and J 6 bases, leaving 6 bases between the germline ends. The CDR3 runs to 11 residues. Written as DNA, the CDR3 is TGTGCCAGTAGTATGGGGAGCGAGCAGTACTTC. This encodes CASSMGSEQYF.

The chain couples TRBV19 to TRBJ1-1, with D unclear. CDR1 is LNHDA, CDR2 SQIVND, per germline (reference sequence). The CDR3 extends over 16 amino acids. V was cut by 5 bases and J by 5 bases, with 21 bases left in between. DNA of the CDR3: TGTGCCAGTAGTTCTATCACCGGACGGGGAAGGACTGAAGCTTTCTTT. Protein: CASSSITGRGRTEAFF.

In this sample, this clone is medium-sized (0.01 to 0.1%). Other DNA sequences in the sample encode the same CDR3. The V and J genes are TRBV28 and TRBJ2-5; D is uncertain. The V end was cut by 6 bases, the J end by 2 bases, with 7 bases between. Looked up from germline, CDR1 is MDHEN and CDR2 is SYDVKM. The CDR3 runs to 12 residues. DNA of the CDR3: TGTGCCAGCAGCCCCGGACAAGAGACCCAGTACTTC. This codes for CASSPGQETQYF. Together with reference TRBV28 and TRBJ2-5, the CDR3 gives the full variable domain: DVKVTQSSRYLVKRTGEKVFLECVQDMDHENMFWYRQDPGLGLRLIYFSYDVKMKEKGDIPEGYSVSREKKERFSLILESASTNQTSMYLCASSPGQETQYFGPGTRLLVL.

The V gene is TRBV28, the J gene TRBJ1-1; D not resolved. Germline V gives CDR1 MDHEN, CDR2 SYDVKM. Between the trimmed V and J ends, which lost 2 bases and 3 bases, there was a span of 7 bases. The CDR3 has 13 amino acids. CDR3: CASSLRVDTEAFF. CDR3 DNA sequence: TGTGCCAGCAGTTTAAGGGTTGACACTGAAGCTTTCTTT.

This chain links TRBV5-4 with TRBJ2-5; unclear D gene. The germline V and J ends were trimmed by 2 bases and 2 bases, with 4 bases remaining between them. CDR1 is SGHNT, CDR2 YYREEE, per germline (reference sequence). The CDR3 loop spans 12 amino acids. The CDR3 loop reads CASSFPQETQYF. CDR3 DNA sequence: TGTGCCAGCAGCTTCCCACAAGAGACCCAGTACTTC.

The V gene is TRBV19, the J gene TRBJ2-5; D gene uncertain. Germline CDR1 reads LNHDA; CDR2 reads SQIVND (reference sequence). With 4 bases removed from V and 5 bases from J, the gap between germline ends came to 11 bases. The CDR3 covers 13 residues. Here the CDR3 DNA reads TGTGCCAGTAGTACAGGTCTAGGGGAGACCCAGTACTTC. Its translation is CASSTGLGETQYF.

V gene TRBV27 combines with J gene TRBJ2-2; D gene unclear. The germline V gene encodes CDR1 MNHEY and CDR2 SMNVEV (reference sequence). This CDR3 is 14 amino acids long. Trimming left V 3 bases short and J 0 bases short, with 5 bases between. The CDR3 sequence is CASSFLANTGELFF. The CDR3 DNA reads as TGTGCCAGCAGTTTTCTGGCGAACACCGGGGAGCTGTTTTTT.

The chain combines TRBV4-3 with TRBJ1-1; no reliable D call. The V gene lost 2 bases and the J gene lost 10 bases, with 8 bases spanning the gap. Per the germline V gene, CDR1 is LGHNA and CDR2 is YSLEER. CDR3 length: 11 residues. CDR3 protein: CASSQTGPAFF. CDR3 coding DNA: TGCGCCAGCAGCCAAACCGGGCCAGCTTTCTTT.

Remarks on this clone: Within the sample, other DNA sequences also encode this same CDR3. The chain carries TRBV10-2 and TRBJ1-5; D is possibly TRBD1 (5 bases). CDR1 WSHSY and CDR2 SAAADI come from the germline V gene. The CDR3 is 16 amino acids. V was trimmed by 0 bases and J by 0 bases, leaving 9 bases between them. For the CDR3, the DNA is TGCGCCAGCAGTGAGTCGCCAGGGAATAGCAATCAGCCCCAGCATTTT. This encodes CASSESPGNSNQPQHF.

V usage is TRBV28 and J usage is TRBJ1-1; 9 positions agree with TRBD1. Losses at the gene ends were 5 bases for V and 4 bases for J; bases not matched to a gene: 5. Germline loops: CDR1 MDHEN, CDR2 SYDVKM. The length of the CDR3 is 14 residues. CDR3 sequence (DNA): TGTGCCAGCAGTCGACAGGGGGGAGGCACTGAAGCTTTCTTT. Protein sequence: CASSRQGGGTEAFF.

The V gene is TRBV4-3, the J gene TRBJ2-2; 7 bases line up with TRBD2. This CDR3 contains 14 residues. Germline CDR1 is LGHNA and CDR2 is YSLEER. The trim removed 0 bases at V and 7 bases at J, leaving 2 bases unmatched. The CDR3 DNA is TGCGCCAGCAGCCAAGACAGCGGGGTCGGGGAGCTGTTTTTT. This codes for CASSQDSGVGELFF.

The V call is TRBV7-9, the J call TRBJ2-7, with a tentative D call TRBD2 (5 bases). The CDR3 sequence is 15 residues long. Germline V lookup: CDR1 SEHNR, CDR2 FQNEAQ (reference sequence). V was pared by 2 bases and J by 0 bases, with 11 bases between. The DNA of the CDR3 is TGTGCCAGCAGCTTATTCGGGGAGAGCTCCTACGAGCAGTACTTC. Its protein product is CASSLFGESSYEQYF.

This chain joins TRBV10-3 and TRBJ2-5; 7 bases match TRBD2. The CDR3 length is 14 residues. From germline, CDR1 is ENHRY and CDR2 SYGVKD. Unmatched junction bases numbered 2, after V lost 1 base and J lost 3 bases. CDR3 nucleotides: TGTGCCATCAGTGAGTGGGGGGGAAAAGAGACCCAGTACTTC. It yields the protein CAISEWGGKETQYF.

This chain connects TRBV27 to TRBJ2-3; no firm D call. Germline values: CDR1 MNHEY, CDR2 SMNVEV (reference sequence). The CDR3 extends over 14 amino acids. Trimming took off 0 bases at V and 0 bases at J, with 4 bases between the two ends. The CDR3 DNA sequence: TGTGCCAGCAGTTTATCGGCTAGCACAGATACGCAGTATTTT. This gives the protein CASSLSASTDTQYF.

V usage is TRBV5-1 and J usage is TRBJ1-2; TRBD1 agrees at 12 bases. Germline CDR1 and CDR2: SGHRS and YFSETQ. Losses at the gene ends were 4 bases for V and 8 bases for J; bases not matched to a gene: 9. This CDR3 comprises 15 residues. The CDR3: CASSTGQGAVGGYTF. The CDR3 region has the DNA TGCGCCAGCAGCACGGGACAGGGGGCTGTCGGAGGCTACACCTTC. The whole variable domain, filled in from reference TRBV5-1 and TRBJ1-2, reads KAGVTQTPRYLIKTRGQQVTLSCSPISGHRSVSWYQQTPGQGLQFLFEYFSETQRNKGNFPGRFSGRQFSNSRSEMNVSTLELGDSALYLCASSTGQGAVGGYTFGSGTRLTVV.

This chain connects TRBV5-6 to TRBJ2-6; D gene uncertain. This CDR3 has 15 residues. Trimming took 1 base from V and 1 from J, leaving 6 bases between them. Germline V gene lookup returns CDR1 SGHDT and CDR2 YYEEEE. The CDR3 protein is CASSLSGSGANVLTF. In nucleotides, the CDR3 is TGTGCCAGCAGCTTGTCCGGGTCTGGGGCCAACGTCCTGACTTTC.

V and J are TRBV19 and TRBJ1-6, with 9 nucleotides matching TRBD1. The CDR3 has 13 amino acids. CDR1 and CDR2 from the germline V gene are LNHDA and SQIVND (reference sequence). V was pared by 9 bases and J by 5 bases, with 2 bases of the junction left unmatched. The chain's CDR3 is CARRDRDNSPLHF. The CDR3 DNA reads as TGTGCCAGACGGGACAGGGATAATTCACCCCTCCACTTT.

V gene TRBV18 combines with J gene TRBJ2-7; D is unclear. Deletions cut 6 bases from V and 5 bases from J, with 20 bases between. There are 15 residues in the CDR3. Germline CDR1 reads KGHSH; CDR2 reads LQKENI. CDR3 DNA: TGTGCCAGCTCCCTCGGTAATGGCCCCGCTAACGAGCAGTACTTC. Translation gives CASSLGNGPANEQYF.

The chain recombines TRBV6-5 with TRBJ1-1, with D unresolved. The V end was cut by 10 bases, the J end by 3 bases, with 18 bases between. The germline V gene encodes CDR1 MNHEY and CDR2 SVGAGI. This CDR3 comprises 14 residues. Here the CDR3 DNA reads TGTGCCACCCACCGCCTCTTGGGCTACACTGAAGCTTTCTTT. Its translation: CATHRLLGYTEAFF.

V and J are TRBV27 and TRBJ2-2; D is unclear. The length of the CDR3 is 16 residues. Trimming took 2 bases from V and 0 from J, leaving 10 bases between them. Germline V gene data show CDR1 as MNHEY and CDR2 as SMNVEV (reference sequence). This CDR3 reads CASSLITFSNTGELFF. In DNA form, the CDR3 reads TGTGCCAGCAGTTTAATAACATTTTCGAACACCGGGGAGCTGTTTTTT.

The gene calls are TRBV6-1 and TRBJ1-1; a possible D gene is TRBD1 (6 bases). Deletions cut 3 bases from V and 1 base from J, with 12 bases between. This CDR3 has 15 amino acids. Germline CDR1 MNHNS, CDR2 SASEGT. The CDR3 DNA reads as TGTGCCAGCAGTGAGACAGGACCCTCGAACACTGAAGCTTTCTTT. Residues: CASSETGPSNTEAFF.